A single T cell receptor (beta chain) is shown here with its context. The PCR made use of 60 Vbeta and 13 Jbeta primers. The repertoire was sequenced with immunoSEQ multiplex PCR; TCRdb's copy has only in-frame clones and lacks some. The table has 150,000 to 180,000 clones, around 83% seen once. The CDR3 totals 15 residues. With 2 bases clipped from V and 5 bases from J, the junction kept 5 bases outside the gene matches. The germline V gene has CDR1 SEHNR and CDR2 FQNEAQ (reference sequence). The data belong to a study of cytomegalovirus exposure and HLA in healthy donors. Study context: The approximately 100 million unique TCR beta sequences, from roughly 170 million T cells, were found by an earlier analysis.

The V gene is TRBV7-9, the J gene TRBJ2-3; 9 nucleotides align to TRBD2. Material: PBMCs. This TCR was recovered from a woman between 18 and 30 years old in good health and CMV-seronegative. This CDR3 reads CASSLLAGYIDTQYF. The CDR3 bases are TGTGCCAGCAGCTTACTAGCGGGGTATATAGATACGCAGTATTTT.